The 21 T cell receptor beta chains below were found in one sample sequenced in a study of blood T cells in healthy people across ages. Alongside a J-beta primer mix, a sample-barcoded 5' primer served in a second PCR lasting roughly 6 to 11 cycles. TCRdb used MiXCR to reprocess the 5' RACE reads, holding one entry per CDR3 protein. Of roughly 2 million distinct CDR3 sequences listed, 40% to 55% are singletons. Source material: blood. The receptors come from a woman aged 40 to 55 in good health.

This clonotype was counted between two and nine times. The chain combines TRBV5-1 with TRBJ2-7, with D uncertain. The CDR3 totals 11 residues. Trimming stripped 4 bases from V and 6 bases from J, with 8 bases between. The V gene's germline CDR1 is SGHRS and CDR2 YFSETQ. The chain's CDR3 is CASSEAREQYF. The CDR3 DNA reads TGCGCCAGCAGCGAAGCCCGCGAGCAGTACTTC.

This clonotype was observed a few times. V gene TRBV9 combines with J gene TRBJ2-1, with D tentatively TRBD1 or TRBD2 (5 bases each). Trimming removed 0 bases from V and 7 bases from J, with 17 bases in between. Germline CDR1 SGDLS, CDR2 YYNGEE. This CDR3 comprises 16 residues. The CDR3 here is CASSVATGIGANEQFF. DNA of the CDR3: TGTGCCAGCAGCGTAGCTACGGGGATCGGGGCTAATGAGCAGTTCTTC.

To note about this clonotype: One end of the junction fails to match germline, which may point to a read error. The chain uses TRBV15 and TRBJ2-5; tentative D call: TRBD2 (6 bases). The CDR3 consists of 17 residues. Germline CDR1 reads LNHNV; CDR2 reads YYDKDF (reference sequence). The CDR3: CATNRGEADRYQETQYF. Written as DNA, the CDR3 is TGTGCCACCAACAGAGGGGAGGCAGATAGGTACCAAGAGACCCAGTACTTC. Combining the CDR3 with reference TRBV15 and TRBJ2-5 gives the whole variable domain DAMVIQNPRYQVTQFGKPVTLSCSQTLNHNVMYWYQQKSSQAPKLLFHYYDKDFNNEADTPDNFQSRRPNTSFCFLDIRSPGLGDTAMYLCATNRGEADRYQETQYFGPGTRLLVL.

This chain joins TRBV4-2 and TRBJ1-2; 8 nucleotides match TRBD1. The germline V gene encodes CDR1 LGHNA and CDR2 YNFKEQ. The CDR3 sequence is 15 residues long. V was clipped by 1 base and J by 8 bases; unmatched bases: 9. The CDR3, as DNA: TGTGCCAGCAGCCAAGGGGCGGACAGGGTGGAAGGCTACACCTTC. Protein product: CASSQGADRVEGYTF.

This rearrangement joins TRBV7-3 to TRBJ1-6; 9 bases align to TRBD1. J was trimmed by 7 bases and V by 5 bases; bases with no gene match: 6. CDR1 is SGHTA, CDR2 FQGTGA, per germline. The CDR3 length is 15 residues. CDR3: CASSKTGTGNSPLHF. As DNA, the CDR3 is TGTGCCAGCAGCAAAACCGGGACAGGGAATTCACCCCTCCACTTT.

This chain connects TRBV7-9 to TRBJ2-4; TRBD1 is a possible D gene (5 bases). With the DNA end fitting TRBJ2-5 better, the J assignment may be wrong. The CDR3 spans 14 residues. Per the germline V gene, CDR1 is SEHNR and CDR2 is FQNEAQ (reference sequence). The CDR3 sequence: CASSAKWGGETQYF. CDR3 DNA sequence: TGTGCCAGCAGCGCCAAGTGGGGCGGAGAGACCCAGTACTTC.

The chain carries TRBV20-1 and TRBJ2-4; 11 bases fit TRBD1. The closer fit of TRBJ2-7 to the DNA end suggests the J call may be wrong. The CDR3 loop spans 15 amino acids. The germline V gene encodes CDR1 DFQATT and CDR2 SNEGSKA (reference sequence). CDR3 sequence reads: CSALWWTGGLYEQYF. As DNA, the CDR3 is TGCAGTGCTCTGTGGTGGACAGGGGGCTTGTACGAGCAGTACTTC.

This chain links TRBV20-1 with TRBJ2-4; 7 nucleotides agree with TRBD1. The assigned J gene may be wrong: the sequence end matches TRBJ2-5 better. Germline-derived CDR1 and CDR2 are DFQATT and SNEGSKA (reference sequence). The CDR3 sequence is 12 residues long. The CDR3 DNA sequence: TGCAGTGCCGCGACAGGGTGGGAGACCCAGTACTTC. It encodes CSAATGWETQYF.

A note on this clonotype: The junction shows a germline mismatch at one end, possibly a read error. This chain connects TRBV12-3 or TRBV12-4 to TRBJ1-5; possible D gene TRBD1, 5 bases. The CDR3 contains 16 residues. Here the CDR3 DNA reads TGTGCCAGCAGCCGAAGGCCAGGGATAAACAATCAGTCCCAGCATTTT. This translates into CASSRRPGINNQSQHF.

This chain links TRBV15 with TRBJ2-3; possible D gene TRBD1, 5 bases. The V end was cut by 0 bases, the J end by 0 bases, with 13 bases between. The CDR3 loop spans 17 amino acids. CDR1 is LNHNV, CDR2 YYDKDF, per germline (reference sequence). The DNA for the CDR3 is TGTGCCACCAGCAGAGAAGGGGTATCGGCTAGCACAGATACGCAGTATTTT. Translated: CATSREGVSASTDTQYF.

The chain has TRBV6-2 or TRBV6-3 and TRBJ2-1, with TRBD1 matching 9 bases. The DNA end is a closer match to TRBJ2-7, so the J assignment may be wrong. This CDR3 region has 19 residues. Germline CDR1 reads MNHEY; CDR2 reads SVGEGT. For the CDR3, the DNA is TGTGCCAGCAGCACCTACTCCGGACAGGGGCGATCGGATTACAATGAGCAGTACTTC. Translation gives CASSTYSGQGRSDYNEQYF.

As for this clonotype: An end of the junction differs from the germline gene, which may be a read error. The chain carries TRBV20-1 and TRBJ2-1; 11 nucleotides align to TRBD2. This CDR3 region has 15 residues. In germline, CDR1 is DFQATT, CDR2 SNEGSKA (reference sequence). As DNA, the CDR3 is TGCAGTGCTAGCGATAGCGGGGGGGCGGGGAATGTGCAGTTCTTC. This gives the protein CSASDSGGAGNVQFF.

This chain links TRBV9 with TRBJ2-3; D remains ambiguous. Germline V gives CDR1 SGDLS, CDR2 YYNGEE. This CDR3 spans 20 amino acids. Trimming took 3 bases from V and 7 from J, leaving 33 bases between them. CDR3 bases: TGTGCCAGCAGCGCCCTTCCTGGGTCTACCGGGCCCACGCACTTGAATACGCAGTATTTT. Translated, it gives CASSALPGSTGPTHLNTQYF.

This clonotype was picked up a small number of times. Here the CDR3 DNA reads TGCAGCGTTGAACGGGGTAGTGGGACTGAAGCTTTCTTT. This translates into CSVERGSGTEAFF. The chain couples TRBV29-1 to TRBJ1-1; D is ambiguous. The CDR3 totals 13 residues. Germline values: CDR1 SQVTM, CDR2 ANQGSEA. The ends were cut back, 2 bases at V and 5 bases at J, with 12 bases in the middle.

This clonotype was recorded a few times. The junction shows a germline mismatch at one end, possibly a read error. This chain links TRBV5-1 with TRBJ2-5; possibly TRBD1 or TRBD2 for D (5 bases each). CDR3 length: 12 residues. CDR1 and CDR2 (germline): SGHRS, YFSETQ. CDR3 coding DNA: TGTGCCAGCAGTGAGGGGAAGGAGACCCAGTACTTC. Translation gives CASSEGKETQYF. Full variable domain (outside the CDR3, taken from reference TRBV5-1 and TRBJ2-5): KAGVTQTPRYLIKTRGQQVTLSCSPISGHRSVSWYQQTPGQGLQFLFEYFSETQRNKGNFPGRFSGRQFSNSRSEMNVSTLELGDSALYLCASSEGKETQYFGPGTRLLVL.

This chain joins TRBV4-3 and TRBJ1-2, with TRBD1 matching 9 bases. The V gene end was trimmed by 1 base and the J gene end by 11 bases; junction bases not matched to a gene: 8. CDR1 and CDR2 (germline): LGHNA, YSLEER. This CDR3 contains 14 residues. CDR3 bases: TGCGCCAGCAGCCAAGGCCCGGGACAGGGTCAATACACCTTC. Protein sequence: CASSQGPGQGQYTF.

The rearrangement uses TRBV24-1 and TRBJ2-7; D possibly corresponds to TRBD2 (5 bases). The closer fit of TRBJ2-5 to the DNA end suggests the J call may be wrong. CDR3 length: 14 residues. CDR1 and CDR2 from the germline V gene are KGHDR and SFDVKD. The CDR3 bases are TGTGCCACCAGTGACGGGGTTACCCAAGAGACCCAGTACTTC. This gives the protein CATSDGVTQETQYF.

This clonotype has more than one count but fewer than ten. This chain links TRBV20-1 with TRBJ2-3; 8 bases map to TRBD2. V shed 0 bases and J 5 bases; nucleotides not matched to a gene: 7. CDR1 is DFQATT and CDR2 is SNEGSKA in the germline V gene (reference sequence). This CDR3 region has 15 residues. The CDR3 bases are TGCAGTGCTAGAGATGAGCGGGGGTCGGGAGATACGCAGTATTTT. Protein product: CSARDERGSGDTQYF.

CDR3 nucleotide sequence: TGTGCCAGCAGCTACCCCGGGCAGGAAAATGGCTACACCTTC. Residues: CASSYPGQENGYTF. V usage is TRBV7-9 and J usage is TRBJ1-2; no clear D gene. Germline V CDR1 and CDR2: SEHNR, FQNEAQ (reference sequence). V gave up 4 bases and J gave up 6 bases, with 15 bases separating them. The CDR3 has 14 amino acids.

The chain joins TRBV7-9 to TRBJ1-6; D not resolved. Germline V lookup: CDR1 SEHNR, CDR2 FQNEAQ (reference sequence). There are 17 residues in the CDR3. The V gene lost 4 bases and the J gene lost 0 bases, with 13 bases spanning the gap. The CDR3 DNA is TGTGCCAGCAGCTCAAGGACGGGAAGCTCCTATAATTCACCCCTCCACTTT. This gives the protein CASSSRTGSSYNSPLHF.

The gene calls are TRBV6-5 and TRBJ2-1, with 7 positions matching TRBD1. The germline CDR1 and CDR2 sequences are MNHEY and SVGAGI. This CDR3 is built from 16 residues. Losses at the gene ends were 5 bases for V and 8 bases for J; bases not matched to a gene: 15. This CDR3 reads CASSPSTGNRMHEQFF. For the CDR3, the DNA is TGTGCCAGCAGTCCTTCGACAGGGAATCGTATGCATGAGCAGTTCTTC.